Listed below are T cell receptor beta chains from one sample, sequenced in a study of blood T cell repertoires in COVID-19. Measured with immunoSEQ multiplex PCR; TCRdb has only the in-frame clones, and not every one. This sample has 200,000 or so clones, with 70% to 85% found just once. Sequences were obtained from PBMCs or T cells enriched from blood (not recorded which). These receptors all stem from a woman between 40 and 50 years old with acute COVID-19. Each CDR3 is given with its conserved first and last residue. Each record gives: J gene, V gene, clone size, D gene, CDR3 protein, CDR3 DNA. A D gene is named only where the DNA matches it firmly. Not every row has a clone size; where given, it reads once, few, many or a size class.

TRBJ2-7,TRBV19,.,.,CASSIEGAYEQYF,TGTGCCAGTAGTATAGAGGGAGCCTACGAGCAGTACTTC
TRBJ2-1,TRBV7-7,.,TRBD2,CASSLWGGGNNEQFF,TGTGCCAGCAGCTTGTGGGGCGGGGGGAACAATGAGCAGTTCTTC
TRBJ1-3,TRBV10-3,.,.,CAISEGARNTIYF,TGTGCCATCAGTGAGGGGGCCCGAAACACCATATATTTT
TRBJ2-7,TRBV18,few,.,CASSPLEVYEQYF,TGTGCCAGCTCACCATTGGAGGTCTACGAGCAGTACTTC
TRBJ2-7,TRBV5-1,few,.,CASSFEGLRYEQYF,TGCGCCAGCAGCTTTGAGGGTTTGAGATACGAGCAGTACTTC
TRBJ2-7,TRBV14,.,TRBD1,CASSQDLRQGRFSEQYF,TGTGCCAGCAGCCAAGATCTCAGACAGGGGCGGTTTAGCGAGCAGTACTTC
TRBJ1-2,TRBV3-1/TRBV3-2,few,.,CASSPGFLLYGYTF,TGTGCCAGCAGCCCCGGGTTCCTACTATATGGCTACACCTTC
TRBJ2-1,TRBV5-1,.,.,CASSLTQVIATSSYNEQFF,TGCGCCAGCAGCTTGACCCAGGTAATAGCGACCAGCTCCTACAATGAGCAGTTCTTC
TRBJ2-1,TRBV10-1,.,TRBD1,CASSRRGQGPYNEQFF,TGCGCCAGCAGCCGTAGAGGACAGGGGCCCTACAATGAGCAGTTCTTC
TRBJ2-2,TRBV4-3,.,.,CASSQESPRLITGELFF,TGCGCCAGCAGCCAAGAGAGTCCTCGTCTGATCACCGGGGAGCTGTTTTTT
TRBJ2-2,TRBV18,.,.,CASSPRELGELFF,TGTGCCAGCTCGCCGAGAGAGTTGGGGGAGCTGTTTTTT
TRBJ1-5,TRBV5-8,.,.,CASSLPRGGVNQPQHF,TGTGCCAGCAGCTTGCCCCGGGGAGGGGTAAATCAGCCCCAGCATTTT
TRBJ2-7,TRBV10-3,.,TRBD2,CAIRDGREGYEQYF,TGTGCCATCAGGGACGGGCGGGAGGGCTACGAGCAGTACTTC
TRBJ1-6,TRBV19,few,.,CASSREASPLHF,TGTGCCAGTTCTAGGGAGGCTTCACCCCTCCACTTT
TRBJ2-3,TRBV19,.,TRBD2,CASGLDGTDTQYF,TGTGCCAGCGGACTAGACGGCACAGATACGCAGTATTTT
TRBJ2-3,TRBV29-1,.,.,CSVADSPDTQYF,TGCAGCGTTGCGGACTCCCCAGATACGCAGTATTTT
TRBJ2-7,TRBV28,.,.,CASSLAGGNSYEQYF,TGTGCCAGCAGTTTGGCAGGGGGGAACTCCTACGAGCAGTACTTC
TRBJ1-4,TRBV7-8,once,.,CASSPSGKGATNEKLFF,TGTGCCAGCAGCCCCAGCGGGAAGGGGGCAACTAATGAAAAACTGTTTTTT
TRBJ1-2,TRBV12-3/TRBV12-4,.,TRBD1,CASSLGQGHGYTF,TGTGCCAGCAGTCTTGGACAGGGTCACGGCTACACCTTC
TRBJ2-5,TRBV7-9,.,.,CASSLGSTAETQYF,TGTGCCAGCAGCTTAGGTAGTACCGCAGAGACCCAGTACTTC
TRBJ1-4,TRBV19,.,.,CASSKQGGDEKLFF,TGTGCCAGTAGTAAACAGGGTGGGGACGAAAAACTGTTTTTT
TRBJ2-7,TRBV27,.,TRBD1,CASSDLQGVVYEQYF,TGTGCCAGCAGCGACCTACAGGGGGTAGTCTACGAGCAGTACTTC
TRBJ1-1,TRBV9,.,.,CASSTYDRPNTEAFF,TGTGCCAGCAGCACTTATGACAGGCCGAACACTGAAGCTTTCTTT
TRBJ2-7,TRBV5-4,.,.,CASSDARRHAYEQYF,TGTGCCAGCAGCGACGCCCGGCGGCATGCCTACGAGCAGTACTTC
TRBJ2-7,TRBV5-4,few,.,CASSLGGVSSYEQYF,TGTGCCAGCAGCTTGGGCGGGGTTAGCTCCTACGAGCAGTACTTC
TRBJ1-6,TRBV4-3,.,.,CASSQDPEIFGSPLHF,TGCGCCAGCAGCCAAGATCCAGAAATCTTTGGTTCACCCCTCCACTTT
TRBJ1-5,TRBV11-2,.,.,CASSLAPDSNQPQHF,TGTGCCAGCAGCTTGGCCCCGGACAGTAACCAGCCCCAGCATTTT
TRBJ2-7,TRBV7-2,.,TRBD1,CASSLGDRVYEQYF,TGTGCCAGCAGCTTAGGCGACAGGGTATACGAGCAGTACTTC
TRBJ2-7,TRBV10-2,.,TRBD1,CATYSGQGLYEQYF,TGCGCCACCTACTCGGGACAGGGGCTCTACGAGCAGTACTTC